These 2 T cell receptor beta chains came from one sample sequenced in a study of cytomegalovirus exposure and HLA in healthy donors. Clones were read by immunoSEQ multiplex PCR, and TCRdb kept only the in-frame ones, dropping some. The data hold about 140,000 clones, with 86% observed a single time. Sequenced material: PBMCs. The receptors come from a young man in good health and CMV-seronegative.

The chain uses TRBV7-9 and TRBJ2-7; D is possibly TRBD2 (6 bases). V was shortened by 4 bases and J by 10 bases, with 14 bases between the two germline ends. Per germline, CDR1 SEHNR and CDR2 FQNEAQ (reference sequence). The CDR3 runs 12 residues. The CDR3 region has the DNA TGTGCCAGCAGCTCAGGGACTTCCTATCAGTACTTC. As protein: CASSSGTSYQYF.

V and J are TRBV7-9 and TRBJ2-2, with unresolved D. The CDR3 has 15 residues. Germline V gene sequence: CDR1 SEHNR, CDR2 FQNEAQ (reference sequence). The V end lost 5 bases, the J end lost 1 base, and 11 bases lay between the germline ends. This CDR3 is CASSLLIVNTGELFF. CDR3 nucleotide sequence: TGTGCCAGCAGCCTTTTGATAGTGAACACCGGGGAGCTGTTTTTT. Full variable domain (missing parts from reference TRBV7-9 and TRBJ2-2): DTGVSQNPRHKITKRGQNVTFRCDPISEHNRLYWYRQTLGQGPEFLTYFQNEAQLEKSRLLSDRFSAERPKGSFSTLEIQRTEQGDSAMYLCASSLLIVNTGELFFGEGSRLTVL.